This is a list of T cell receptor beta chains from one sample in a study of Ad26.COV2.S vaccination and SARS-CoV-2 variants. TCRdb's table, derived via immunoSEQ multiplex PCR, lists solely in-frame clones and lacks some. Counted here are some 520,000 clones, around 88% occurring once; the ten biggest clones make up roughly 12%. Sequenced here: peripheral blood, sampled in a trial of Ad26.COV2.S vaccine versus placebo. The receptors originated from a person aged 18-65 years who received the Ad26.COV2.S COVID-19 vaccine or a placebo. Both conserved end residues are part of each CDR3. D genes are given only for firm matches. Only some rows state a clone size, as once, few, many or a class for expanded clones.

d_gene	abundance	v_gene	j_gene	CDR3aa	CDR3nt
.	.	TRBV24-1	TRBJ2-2	CATSDLDKDTGELFF	TGTGCCACCAGTGACCTCGACAAGGACACCGGGGAGCTGTTTTTT
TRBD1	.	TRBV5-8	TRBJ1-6	CASSPPRGQGENSPLHF	TGTGCCAGCAGCCCACCCCGAGGACAGGGGGAGAATTCACCCCTCCACTTT
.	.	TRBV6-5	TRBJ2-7	CASSPTTGTYEQYF	TGTGCCAGCAGCCCCACCACAGGGACCTACGAGCAGTACTTC
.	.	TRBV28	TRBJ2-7	CASSLGRREQYF	TGTGCCAGCAGTTTAGGCCGGCGGGAGCAGTACTTC
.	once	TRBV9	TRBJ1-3	CASSVGGEPGNTIYF	TGTGCCAGCAGCGTAGGAGGGGAGCCTGGAAACACCATATATTTT
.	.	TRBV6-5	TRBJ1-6	CASARGAAGNSPLHF	TGTGCCAGCGCCCGGGGGGCCGCCGGGAATTCACCCCTCCACTTT
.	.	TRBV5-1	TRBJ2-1	CASSSTITNVGSYNEQFF	TGCGCCAGCAGCTCCACCATTACGAATGTAGGGTCCTACAATGAGCAGTTCTTC
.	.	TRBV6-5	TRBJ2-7	CASSLGGEQYF	TGTGCCAGCAGTCTCGGCGGTGAGCAGTACTTC
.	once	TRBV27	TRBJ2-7	CASSLSGRAYEQYF	TGTGCCAGCAGTTTATCCGGGAGAGCCTACGAGCAGTACTTC
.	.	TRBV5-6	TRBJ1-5	CASSLFAGRRTQPQHF	TGTGCCAGCAGCTTGTTTGCAGGGAGGCGGACTCAGCCCCAGCATTTT
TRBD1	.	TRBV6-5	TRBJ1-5	CASSLTGTGSNQPQHF	TGTGCCAGCAGTTTAACCGGGACAGGGAGCAATCAGCCCCAGCATTTT
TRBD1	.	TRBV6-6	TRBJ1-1	CASRGDSQNTEAFF	TGTGCCAGCAGAGGGGACAGCCAAAACACTGAAGCTTTCTTT
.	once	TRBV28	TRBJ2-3	CASRGGSVGTDTQYF	TGTGCCAGCAGGGGTGGTTCCGTTGGCACAGATACGCAGTATTTT
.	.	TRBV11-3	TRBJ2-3	CASSPGSTDTQYF	TGTGCCAGCAGCCCGGGGAGTACAGATACGCAGTATTTT
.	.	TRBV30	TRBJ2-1	CAWNTGLGSEQFF	TGTGCCTGGAACACAGGGTTGGGGAGTGAGCAGTTCTTC
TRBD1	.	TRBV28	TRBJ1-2	CASRNSGGEIGGYTF	TGTGCCAGCAGAAATTCAGGGGGCGAGATTGGTGGCTACACCTTC
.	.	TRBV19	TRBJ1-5	CASGDGNQPQHF	TGTGCCTCAGGGGACGGCAATCAGCCCCAGCATTTT
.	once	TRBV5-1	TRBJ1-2	CASSQPTRTDFAHGYTF	TGCGCCAGCAGCCAACCAACACGGACGGATTTCGCCCATGGCTACACCTTC
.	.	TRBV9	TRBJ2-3	CASSVWGDTDTQYF	TGTGCCAGCAGCGTATGGGGAGACACAGATACGCAGTATTTT
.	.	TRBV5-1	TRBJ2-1	CASSRGNEQFF	TGCGCCAGCAGCAGGGGGAATGAGCAGTTCTTC
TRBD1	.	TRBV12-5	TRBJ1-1	CASGLGGTGNEAFF	TGTGCTAGTGGTTTGGGGGGGACAGGGAATGAAGCTTTCTTT
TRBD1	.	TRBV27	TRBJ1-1	CASSPDRGRAEAFF	TGTGCCAGCAGTCCAGACAGGGGGCGGGCTGAAGCTTTCTTT
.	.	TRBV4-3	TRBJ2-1	CASSQGRWNEQFF	TGCGCCAGCAGCCAAGGTCGGTGGAATGAGCAGTTCTTC